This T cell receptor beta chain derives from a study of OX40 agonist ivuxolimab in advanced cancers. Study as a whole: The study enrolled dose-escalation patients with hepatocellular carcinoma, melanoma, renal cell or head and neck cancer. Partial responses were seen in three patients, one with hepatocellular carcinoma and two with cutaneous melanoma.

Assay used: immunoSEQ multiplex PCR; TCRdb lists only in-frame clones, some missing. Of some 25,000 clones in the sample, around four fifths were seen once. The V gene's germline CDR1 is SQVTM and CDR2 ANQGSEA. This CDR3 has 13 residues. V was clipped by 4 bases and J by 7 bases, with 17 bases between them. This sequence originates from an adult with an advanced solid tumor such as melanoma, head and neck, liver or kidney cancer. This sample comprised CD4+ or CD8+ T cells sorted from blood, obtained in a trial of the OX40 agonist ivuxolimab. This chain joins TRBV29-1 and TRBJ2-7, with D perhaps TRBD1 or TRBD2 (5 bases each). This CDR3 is CSVVGASEGEQYF. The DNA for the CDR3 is TGCAGCGTTGTAGGCGCTTCCGAGGGGGAGCAGTACTTC.